The 17 T cell receptor beta chains given below trace back to one sample, sequenced in a study of blood T cell repertoires in COVID-19. The repertoire was sequenced with immunoSEQ multiplex PCR; TCRdb's copy has only in-frame clones and lacks some. The data hold 130,000 to 150,000 clones, with roughly 87% observed a single time. Sequenced: peripheral blood. These receptors all come from a human donor in a cohort sampled during active COVID-19.

The rearrangement links TRBV2 to TRBJ1-5; tentative D call: TRBD1 (5 bases). The CDR3 extends over 15 amino acids. Germline CDR1 is SNHLY and CDR2 is FYNNEI. V lost 0 bases to trimming and J lost 5 bases, with 11 bases between them. The CDR3 DNA reads as TGTGCCAGCAGTGAAGCGTCCTTGGGGCATCAGCCCCAGCATTTT. Its protein product is CASSEASLGHQPQHF.

The chain uses TRBV6-6 and TRBJ1-5; D might be TRBD1 (6 bases). Germline CDR1 reads MNHNY; CDR2 reads SVGAGI (reference sequence). The CDR3 has 16 residues. V lost 2 bases, J lost 3 bases, and 14 bases lay in between. This CDR3 reads CASSYIARGLNQPQHF. The CDR3 DNA reads TGTGCCAGCAGTTACATAGCCAGGGGCCTCAATCAGCCCCAGCATTTT.

This clone was seen only a few times. The chain is built from TRBV5-4 and TRBJ1-6, with TRBD1 matching 8 bases. The V segment lost 4 bases and the J segment 10 bases; nucleotides outside the gene matches: 7. This CDR3 spans 14 amino acids. CDR1 is SGHNT, CDR2 YYREEE, per germline (reference sequence). In nucleotides, the CDR3 is TGTGCCAGCAGCATAACAGGGGGAGGATCACCCCTCCACTTT. Translation: CASSITGGGSPLHF. The full variable domain, in which reference TRBV5-4 and TRBJ1-6 provide the parts outside the CDR3, is ETGVTQSPTHLIKTRGQQVTLRCSSQSGHNTVSWYQQALGQGPQFIFQYYREEENGRGNFPPRFSGLQFPNYSSELNVNALELDDSALYLCASSITGGGSPLHFGNGTRLTVT.

This chain joins TRBV5-6 and TRBJ1-5; TRBD1 matches 7 bases. This CDR3 contains 17 residues. Losses at the gene ends were 1 base for V and 1 base for J; bases not matched to a gene: 8. The germline CDR1 and CDR2 sequences are SGHDT and YYEEEE. The CDR3 reads CASSLFRGGKSNQPQHF. CDR3 in DNA: TGTGCCAGCAGCTTGTTTCGAGGGGGCAAGAGCAATCAGCCCCAGCATTTT.

The chain joins TRBV6-6 to TRBJ1-2; 7 nucleotides align to TRBD1. The CDR3 length is 15 residues. The germline V gene has CDR1 MNHNY and CDR2 SVGAGI (reference sequence). Germline trimming cut 7 bases from V and 0 bases from J; bases unmatched to any gene: 8. The CDR3 DNA is TGTGCCAGCACCCGGGACAGCTCTTCTAACTATGGCTACACCTTC. Its protein is CASTRDSSSNYGYTF.

This rearrangement joins TRBV11-2 to TRBJ2-7, with 13 positions matching TRBD2. V lost 4 bases, J lost 2 bases, and 2 bases stayed unmatched. The CDR3 spans 15 residues. Germline V lookup: CDR1 SGHAT, CDR2 FQNNGV. Written as DNA, the CDR3 is TGTGCCAGCAGCTCACTAGCGGGGGGGCCCTACGAGCAGTACTTC. Translation gives CASSSLAGGPYEQYF.

V gene TRBV2 combines with J gene TRBJ2-3, with 11 bases that match TRBD1. There are 15 residues in the CDR3. Trimming took 6 bases from V and 2 from J; bases not matched to a gene: 4. Germline CDR1 and CDR2: SNHLY and FYNNEI. The chain's CDR3 is CASREDRGPTDTQYF. DNA of the CDR3: TGTGCCAGCAGGGAGGACAGGGGGCCCACAGATACGCAGTATTTT.

V and J are TRBV19 and TRBJ1-2; D may be TRBD1 (6 bases). This CDR3 spans 12 amino acids. CDR1 and CDR2 from the germline V gene are LNHDA and SQIVND (reference sequence). The ends were cut back, 7 bases at V and 5 bases at J, with 11 bases in the middle. CDR3 nucleotide sequence: TGTGCCAGTACTGACAGGTATTATGGCTACACCTTC. This sequence encodes CASTDRYYGYTF.

The gene calls are TRBV6-5 and TRBJ2-7; TRBD2 is a possible D gene (5 bases). V lost 5 bases to trimming and J lost 3 bases, with 8 bases between them. The CDR3 length is 12 residues. CDR1 and CDR2 from the germline V gene are MNHEY and SVGAGI. CDR3 sequence: CASSRDRYEQYF. In nucleotides, the CDR3 is TGTGCCAGCAGTCGGGATCGCTACGAGCAGTACTTC.

This rearrangement joins TRBV7-9 to TRBJ2-7; D is uncertain. Germline CDR1 is SEHNR and CDR2 is FQNEAQ (reference sequence). The CDR3 spans 12 residues. Trimming left V 0 bases short and J 5 bases short, with 5 bases between. CDR3 DNA sequence: TGTGCCAGCAGCTTAGCCCCGGACGAGCAGTACTTC. It yields the protein CASSLAPDEQYF.

V is TRBV5-4 and J is TRBJ1-2; 11 bases align to TRBD1. This CDR3 region has 15 residues. J gave up 5 bases and V 4 bases, and 7 bases lay outside the gene matches. Per the germline V gene, CDR1 is SGHNT and CDR2 is YYREEE (reference sequence). In nucleotides, the CDR3 is TGTGCCAGCAGCATGGGACAGGGGGTTGGATATGGCTACACCTTC. It specifies CASSMGQGVGYGYTF.

The CDR3 is CASSFRRAWDTQYF. The CDR3 bases are TGCGCCAGCAGCTTTAGGCGGGCCTGGGATACGCAGTATTTT. V usage is TRBV5-1 and J usage is TRBJ2-3, with D possibly matching TRBD2 (5 bases). From germline, CDR1 is SGHRS and CDR2 YFSETQ. Trimming removed 2 bases at V and 6 bases at J, with 13 bases between. The CDR3 sequence is 14 residues long.

The chain recombines TRBV6-5 with TRBJ1-3; D call uncertain. V lost 5 bases to trimming and J lost 1 base, with 9 bases between them. The germline V gene has CDR1 MNHEY and CDR2 SVGAGI. There are 14 residues in the CDR3. The CDR3 bases are TGTGCCAGCAGTCCTCGTCGGTCTGGAAACACCATATATTTT. This gives the protein CASSPRRSGNTIYF.

V and J are TRBV11-2 and TRBJ2-3, with a possible D match to TRBD1 (6 bases). The germline gives CDR1 SGHAT, CDR2 FQNNGV. The CDR3 extends over 13 amino acids. Trimming cost V 6 bases and J 4 bases, with 11 bases left between them. CDR3 sequence reads: CASRPTGADTQYF. Written as DNA, the CDR3 is TGTGCCAGCAGGCCGACAGGAGCAGATACGCAGTATTTT.

The chain carries TRBV5-1 and TRBJ2-7; 10 nucleotides align to TRBD1. Germline lookup yields CDR1 SGHRS and CDR2 YFSETQ. The CDR3 loop spans 15 amino acids. V shed 3 bases, J shed 5 bases, and the junction held 8 bases outside the gene matches. In DNA form, the CDR3 reads TGCGCCAGCAGCTCTCCGGGACAGGGGATCCACGAGCAGTACTTC. Protein sequence: CASSSPGQGIHEQYF.

The chain joins TRBV7-2 to TRBJ2-2, with 8 bases that match TRBD1. The CDR3 is 16 residues long. Trimming took 5 bases from V and 2 from J; bases not matched to a gene: 7. Per germline, CDR1 SGHTA and CDR2 FQGNSA. CDR3 sequence (DNA): TGTGCCAGCAGCCCAGGGACAGGACCAAACACCGGGGAGCTGTTTTTT. It specifies CASSPGTGPNTGELFF. The full variable domain, its missing parts supplied by reference TRBV7-2 and TRBJ2-2, is GAGVSQSPSNKVTEKGKDVELRCDPISGHTALYWYRQSLGQGLEFLIYFQGNSAPDKSGLPSDRFSAERTGGSVSTLTIQRTQQEDSAVYLCASSPGTGPNTGELFFGEGSRLTVL.

J is TRBJ2-1 and V is TRBV7-3, with D possibly TRBD2 on 6 matching bases. With 0 bases removed from V and 7 bases from J, the gap between germline ends came to 13 bases. This CDR3 contains 15 residues. Germline lookup yields CDR1 SGHTA and CDR2 FQGTGA. CDR3: CASSLTFGGENEQFF. CDR3 nucleotide sequence: TGTGCCAGCAGCTTAACGTTCGGGGGTGAAAATGAGCAGTTCTTC.